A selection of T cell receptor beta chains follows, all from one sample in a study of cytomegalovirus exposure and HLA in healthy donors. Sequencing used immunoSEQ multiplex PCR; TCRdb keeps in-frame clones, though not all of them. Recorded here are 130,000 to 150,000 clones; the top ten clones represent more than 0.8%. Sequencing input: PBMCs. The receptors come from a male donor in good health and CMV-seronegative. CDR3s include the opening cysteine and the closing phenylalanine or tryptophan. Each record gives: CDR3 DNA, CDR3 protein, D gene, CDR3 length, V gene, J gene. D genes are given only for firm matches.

cdr3_nt: TGTGCCAGCAGCTTAGAGGGCAGGGGCTCTGGAAACACCATATATTTT
cdr3_aa: CASSLEGRGSGNTIYF
d_call: NA
cdr3_length: 16
v_call: TRBV11-2
j_call: TRBJ1-3

cdr3_nt: TGTGCCACCAGCAGATCTCAGACTAGCGGGAAAAGTATTGACGAGCAGTACTTC
cdr3_aa: CATSRSQTSGKSIDEQYF
d_call: TRBD2
cdr3_length: 18
v_call: TRBV15
j_call: TRBJ2-7

cdr3_nt: TGTGCCAGCTCAGACAGGGGGCCACCAAGCTCTGGAAACACCATATATTTT
cdr3_aa: CASSDRGPPSSGNTIYF
d_call: TRBD1
cdr3_length: 17
v_call: TRBV18
j_call: TRBJ1-3

cdr3_nt: TGTGCCTGGAGTAAGATGAGTAATGAAAAACTGTTTTTT
cdr3_aa: CAWSKMSNEKLFF
d_call: NA
cdr3_length: 13
v_call: TRBV30
j_call: TRBJ1-4

cdr3_nt: TGCGCCAGCAGCTTGGTTGGAGGGGGCAGGTTGGAGCAGTACTTC
cdr3_aa: CASSLVGGGRLEQYF
d_call: NA
cdr3_length: 15
v_call: TRBV5-1
j_call: TRBJ2-7

cdr3_nt: TGTGCCAGCAGCCCTTCGGGGGGTGGCTACACCTTC
cdr3_aa: CASSPSGGGYTF
d_call: NA
cdr3_length: 12
v_call: TRBV9
j_call: TRBJ1-2

cdr3_nt: TGCGCCGGGCGGCGGGGGGATCCTCACGAGCAGTACTTC
cdr3_aa: CAGRRGDPHEQYF
d_call: TRBD2
cdr3_length: 13
v_call: TRBV10-1
j_call: TRBJ2-7

cdr3_nt: TGCGCCAGCAGCGCTGGGACAGGGGTCCCCTACGAGCAGTACTTC
cdr3_aa: CASSAGTGVPYEQYF
d_call: TRBD1
cdr3_length: 15
v_call: TRBV5-1
j_call: TRBJ2-7

cdr3_nt: TGTGCCAGCAGCTTTGATGGGGAGGGCGAGCAGTACTTC
cdr3_aa: CASSFDGEGEQYF
d_call: TRBD2
cdr3_length: 13
v_call: TRBV13
j_call: TRBJ2-7

cdr3_nt: TGTGCCAGTAGTCTCCGGGACAGGGGGCTACCCAACACTGAAGCTTTCTTT
cdr3_aa: CASSLRDRGLPNTEAFF
d_call: TRBD1
cdr3_length: 17
v_call: TRBV19
j_call: TRBJ1-1

cdr3_nt: TGTGCCACCAGCGGAACTTATTCAGGGCGTCCGACCTTT
cdr3_aa: CATSGTYSGRPTF
d_call: NA
cdr3_length: 13
v_call: TRBV15
j_call: TRBJ1-1